Listed below are T cell receptor beta chains from one sample, sequenced in a study of blood T cell repertoires in COVID-19. TCRdb keeps only in-frame clones here, not all; method: immunoSEQ multiplex PCR. Of around 250,000 clones listed, approximately 83% are singletons. Material: PBMCs or T cells enriched from blood (not recorded which). The receptor set was obtained from a woman in her forties or fifties who had recovered from COVID-19. CDR3s include the opening cysteine and the closing phenylalanine or tryptophan.

V	J	CDR3
TRBV7-2	TRBJ1-1	CASSPRSRTEAFF
TRBV7-2	TRBJ2-1	CASSLGAGATYNEQFF
TRBV10-3	TRBJ2-2	CAISESQVSTGELFF
TRBV27	TRBJ2-1	CASSLAQSSYNEQFF
TRBV10-3	TRBJ1-2	CAISDKGTVNGYTF
TRBV5-1	TRBJ2-2	CASSLARTGRTGELFF
TRBV9	TRBJ2-7	CASSATGQIYEQYF
TRBV27	TRBJ2-2	CASSSRHQGAGTGELFF
TRBV7-2	TRBJ2-1	CASSYRTGNEQFF
TRBV7-9	TRBJ2-1	CASSFRDTLRGGNEQFF
TRBV13	TRBJ1-4	CASSSRRVNEKLFF
TRBV7-9	TRBJ1-5	CASSPNGSINQPQHF
TRBV7-3	TRBJ2-3	CASRASGRTDTQYF
TRBV27	TRBJ2-3	CASTTGLSTQYF
TRBV9	TRBJ2-3	CASSSFRDTDTQYF
TRBV5-1	TRBJ1-4	CASSLALQGNEKLFF